A selection of T cell receptor beta chains follows, all from one sample in a study of OX40 agonist ivuxolimab in advanced cancers. Sequenced by immunoSEQ multiplex PCR; TCRdb stores in-frame clones only, minus some. Of around 35,000 clones listed, about 81% are singletons. Sequencing was performed on CD4+ or CD8+ T cells sorted from blood, taken in a trial of the OX40 agonist ivuxolimab. The receptors were sampled from an adult with an advanced solid tumor such as melanoma, head and neck, liver or kidney cancer. The CDR3 runs from the conserved cysteine through the conserved F or W. D genes are given only for firm matches. Expanded clones get a size class; other rows say once, few or many, or leave the size out.

clone size	D gene	V gene	J gene	CDR3 DNA	CDR3 protein
-	TRBD1	TRBV15	TRBJ1-2	TGTGCCACCACGCGACAGGGAACGGTTGGCTACACCTTC	CATTRQGTVGYTF
-	-	TRBV5-6	TRBJ2-5	TGTGCCAGCAGCGTGACGGGGGCTTTTATGGAGACCCAGTACTTC	CASSVTGAFMETQYF
-	TRBD2	TRBV5-1	TRBJ2-3	TGCGCCAGCAGCTTGTTTACTGGGAAGCGGGGGGGCCAGAATACGCAGTATTTT	CASSLFTGKRGGQNTQYF
once	-	TRBV18	TRBJ1-5	TGTGCCAGCTCACCAGGGAAGGGCAATCAGCCCCAGCATTTT	CASSPGKGNQPQHF
-	-	TRBV2	TRBJ1-3	TGTGCCAGCAAGATACAGGGAAGCTCTGGAAACACCATATATTTT	CASKIQGSSGNTIYF
once	-	TRBV19	TRBJ2-4	TGTGCCAGTAGTACGATCTTCGGGTCCGCCAAAAACATTCAGTACTTC	CASSTIFGSAKNIQYF
-	-	TRBV2	TRBJ2-5	TGTGCCAGCAGACAGAAGGAGACCCAGTACTTC	CASRQKETQYF
-	-	TRBV27	TRBJ2-7	TGTGCCAGCAGTTTATCCCCGACCTACGAGCAGTACTTC	CASSLSPTYEQYF
-	TRBD2	TRBV9	TRBJ2-5	TGTGCCAGCAGCGTGGCGGGGGGGCTGGAGACCCAGTACTTC	CASSVAGGLETQYF
once	-	TRBV6-5	TRBJ1-5	TGTGCCAGCACCCACGGGAATAGCAATCAGCCCCAGCATTTT	CASTHGNSNQPQHF
-	TRBD2	TRBV9	TRBJ2-1	TGTGCCAGCAGCACGACTAGCGGGATCAATGAGCAGTTCTTC	CASSTTSGINEQFF
-	-	TRBV7-2	TRBJ2-1	TGTGCCAGCAGCTTGCCCAAGAGCGGGCCTGTCTACAATGAGCAGTTCTTC	CASSLPKSGPVYNEQFF
-	-	TRBV7-2	TRBJ2-7	TGTGCCAGCAGCTTAGCAGGACAGAGTCACTACGAGCAGTACTTC	CASSLAGQSHYEQYF
-	TRBD2	TRBV6-4	TRBJ2-2	TGTGCCAGCAGTGAGAACAGCGGGACTAGCGGGACCCCAACCGGGGAGCTGTTTTTT	CASSENSGTSGTPTGELFF
-	-	TRBV28	TRBJ2-7	TGTGCCAGCAGTTTATGGAGCGGTAGCTACGAGCAGTACTTC	CASSLWSGSYEQYF
few	-	TRBV7-6	TRBJ2-7	TGTGCCAGCAGCTTAGCGGACCTAACCTACGAGCAGTACTTC	CASSLADLTYEQYF
once	TRBD1	TRBV29-1	TRBJ2-7	TGCAGCGTTGCATCGACAGGGAACGAGCAGTACTTC	CSVASTGNEQYF
-	-	TRBV6-6	TRBJ1-1	TGTGCCAGCACCTACGGACGGGGGAACACTGAAGCTTTCTTT	CASTYGRGNTEAFF